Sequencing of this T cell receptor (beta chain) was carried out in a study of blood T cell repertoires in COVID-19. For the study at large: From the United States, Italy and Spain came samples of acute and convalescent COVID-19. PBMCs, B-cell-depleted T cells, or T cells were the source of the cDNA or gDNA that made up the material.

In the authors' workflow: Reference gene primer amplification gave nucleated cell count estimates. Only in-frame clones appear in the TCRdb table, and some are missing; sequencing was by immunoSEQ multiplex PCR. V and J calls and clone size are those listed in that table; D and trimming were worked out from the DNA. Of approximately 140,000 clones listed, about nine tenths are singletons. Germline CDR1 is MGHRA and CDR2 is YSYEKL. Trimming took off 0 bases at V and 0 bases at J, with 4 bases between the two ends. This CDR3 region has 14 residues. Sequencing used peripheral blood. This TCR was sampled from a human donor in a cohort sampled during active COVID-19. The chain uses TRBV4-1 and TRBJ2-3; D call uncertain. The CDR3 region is CASSQDASTDTQYF. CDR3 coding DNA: TGCGCCAGCAGCCAAGATGCGAGCACAGATACGCAGTATTTT.